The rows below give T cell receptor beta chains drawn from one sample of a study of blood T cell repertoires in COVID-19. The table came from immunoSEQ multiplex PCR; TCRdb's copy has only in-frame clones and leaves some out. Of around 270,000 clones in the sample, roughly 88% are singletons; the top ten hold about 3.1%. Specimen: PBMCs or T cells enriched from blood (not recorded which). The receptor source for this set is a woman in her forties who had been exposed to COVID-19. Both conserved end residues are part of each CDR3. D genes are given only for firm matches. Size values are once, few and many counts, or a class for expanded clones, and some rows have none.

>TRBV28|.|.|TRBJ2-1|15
TGTGCCAGCAGTTTATCCAAAATAAATCTATATGAGCAGTTCTTC
CASSLSKINLYEQFF
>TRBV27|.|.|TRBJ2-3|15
TGTGCCAGCAGTTTATGGGGAGTTAGCACAGATACGCAGTATTTT
CASSLWGVSTDTQYF
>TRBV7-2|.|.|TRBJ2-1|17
TGTGCCAGCAGCCCCACGTGGGGGGTTCTGGGCTACAATGAGCAGTTCTTC
CASSPTWGVLGYNEQFF
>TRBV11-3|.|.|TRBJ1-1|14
TGTGCCAGCAGCTCCGGGACGCGCGGGAATGAAGCTTTCTTT
CASSSGTRGNEAFF
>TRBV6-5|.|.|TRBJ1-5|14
TGTGCCAGCAGTTACCGGGGGGGCAATCAGCCCCAGCATTTT
CASSYRGGNQPQHF
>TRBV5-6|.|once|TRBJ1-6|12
TGTGCCAGCAATTCTTATAATTCACCCCTCCACTTT
CASNSYNSPLHF
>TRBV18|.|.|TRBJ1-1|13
TGTGCCAGCTCCACCGCGTGGAACACTGAAGCTTTCTTT
CASSTAWNTEAFF
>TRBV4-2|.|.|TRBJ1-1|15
TGTGCCAGCAGCCAAGATCGCACGGTGAACACTGAAGCTTTCTTT
CASSQDRTVNTEAFF
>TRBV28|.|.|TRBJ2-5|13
TGTGCCAGCAGTTTACAGGGTAGGGAGACCCAGTACTTC
CASSLQGRETQYF
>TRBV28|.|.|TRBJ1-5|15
TGTGCCAGCAGTTTTCAGGGGATTAGCAATCAGCCCCAGCATTTT
CASSFQGISNQPQHF
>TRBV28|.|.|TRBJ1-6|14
TGTGCCAGCAGATTGCGCATAATGGATTCACCCCTCCACTTT
CASRLRIMDSPLHF
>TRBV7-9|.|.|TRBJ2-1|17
TGTGCCAGCAGCTCGAACCTCCCTGACATCAACTACAATGAGCAGTTCTTC
CASSSNLPDINYNEQFF
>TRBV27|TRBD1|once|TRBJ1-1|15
TGTGCCAGCAGGAGCCTCCGGGACAGGAACACTGAAGCTTTCTTT
CASRSLRDRNTEAFF
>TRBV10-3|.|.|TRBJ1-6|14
TGTGCCATCAGTCCGGACACTCGGAATTCACCCCTCCACTTT
CAISPDTRNSPLHF
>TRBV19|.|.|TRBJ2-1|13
TGTGCCAGTAGTATCTTGGTTCTAGATGAGCAGTTCTTC
CASSILVLDEQFF
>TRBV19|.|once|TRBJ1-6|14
TGTGCCAGTATGGGCGGACAGTATAATTCACCCCTCCACTTT
CASMGGQYNSPLHF
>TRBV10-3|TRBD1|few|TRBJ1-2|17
TGTGCCATCAGTGAGCGTGGGGCAGGGGGATATAACTATGGCTACACCTTC
CAISERGAGGYNYGYTF
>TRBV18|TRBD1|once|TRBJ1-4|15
TGTGCCAGCTCACCACCGGGACAGGGTTTTGAAAAACTGTTTTTT
CASSPPGQGFEKLFF
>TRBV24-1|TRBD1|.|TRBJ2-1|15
TGTGCCACCAGTGATCAGGGGACAGCCCTACGGGGATGGTTCTTC
CATSDQGTALRGWFF
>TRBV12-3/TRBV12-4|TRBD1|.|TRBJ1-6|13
TGTGCCAGCAGCTGGACAGGGAATTCACCCCTCCACTTT
CASSWTGNSPLHF
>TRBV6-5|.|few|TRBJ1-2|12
TGTGCCAGCAGTTACAGGGGCTATGGCTACACCTTC
CASSYRGYGYTF
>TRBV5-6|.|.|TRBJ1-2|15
TGTGCCAGCAGCTTCGATAACAGCGGCCCCTATGGCTACACCTTC
CASSFDNSGPYGYTF
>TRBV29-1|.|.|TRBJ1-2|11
TGCAGCGTCGAATCTATATCTGGCTACACCTTC
CSVESISGYTF
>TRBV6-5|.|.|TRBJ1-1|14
TGTGCCAGCAGTCATCAGTACAGGGACACTGAAGCTTTCTTT
CASSHQYRDTEAFF
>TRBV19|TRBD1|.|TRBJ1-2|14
TGTGCCAGTAGTGCCGGGACAGCCAACTATGGCTACACCTTC
CASSAGTANYGYTF
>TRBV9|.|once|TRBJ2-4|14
TGTGCCAGCAGCGTAGGAGCTGAAAAAAACATTCAGTACTTC
CASSVGAEKNIQYF
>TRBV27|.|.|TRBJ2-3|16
TGTGCCAGCAGTCCCCTGAGCTCAATATTCACAGATACGCAGTATTTT
CASSPLSSIFTDTQYF
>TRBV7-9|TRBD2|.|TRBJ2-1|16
TGTGCCAGCAGCTTAAAGACTAGCGGCTCCTACAATGAGCAGTTCTTC
CASSLKTSGSYNEQFF